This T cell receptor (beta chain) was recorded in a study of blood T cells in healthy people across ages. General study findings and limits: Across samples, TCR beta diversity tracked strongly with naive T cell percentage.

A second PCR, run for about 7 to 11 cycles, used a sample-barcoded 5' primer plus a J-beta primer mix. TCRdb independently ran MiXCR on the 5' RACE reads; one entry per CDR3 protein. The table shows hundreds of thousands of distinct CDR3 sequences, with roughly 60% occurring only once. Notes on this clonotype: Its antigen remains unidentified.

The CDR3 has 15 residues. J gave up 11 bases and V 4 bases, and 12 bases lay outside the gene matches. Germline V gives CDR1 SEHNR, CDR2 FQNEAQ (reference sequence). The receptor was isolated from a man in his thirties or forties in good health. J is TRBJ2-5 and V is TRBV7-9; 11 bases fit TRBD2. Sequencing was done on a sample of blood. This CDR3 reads CASSSSRLAGWEQYF. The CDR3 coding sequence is TGTGCCAGCAGCTCCTCGAGACTAGCGGGGTGGGAGCAGTACTTC.